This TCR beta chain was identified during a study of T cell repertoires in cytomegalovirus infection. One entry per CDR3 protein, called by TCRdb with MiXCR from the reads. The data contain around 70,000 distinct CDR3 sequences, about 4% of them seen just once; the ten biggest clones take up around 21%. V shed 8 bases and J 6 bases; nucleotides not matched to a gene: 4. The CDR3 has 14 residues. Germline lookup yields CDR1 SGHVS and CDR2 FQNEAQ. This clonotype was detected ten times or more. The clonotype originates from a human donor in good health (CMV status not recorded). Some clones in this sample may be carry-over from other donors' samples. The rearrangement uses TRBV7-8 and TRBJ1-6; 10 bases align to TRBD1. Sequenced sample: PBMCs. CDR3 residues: CASGTGDFNSPLHF. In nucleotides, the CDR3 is TGTGCCAGCGGGACAGGGGATTTTAATTCACCCCTCCACTTT.